This T cell receptor beta chain was recorded in a study of read filtering for tumor transcriptome and immune sequencing. Whole-study context: Patients were about 18 male and some 13 female, mean age 65.9 years, range about 40 to 85. Whole-transcriptome libraries were prepared after DNase treatment. Fewer than ten patients were R-ISS I, roughly 15 were R-ISS II, roughly 7 were R-ISS III.

The V end lost 4 bases, the J end lost 1 base, and 10 bases lay between the germline ends. CDR3 length: 14 amino acids. Per germline, CDR1 PRHDT and CDR2 FYEKMQ (reference sequence). Note on this clonotype: Its antigen remains unidentified.

Notes on the study in general: The CD138-negative fraction was mixed bone marrow immune cells, not pure T cells.

From about 400 ng of RNA, a library with molecular barcoded alpha/delta and beta/gamma adaptors was made. TCRdb reprocessed the reads with MiXCR, giving one entry per CDR3 protein. The sample yields tens of thousands of distinct CDR3 sequences, about 21% seen once. The sample comprised a population of CD138-negative cells sorted from bone marrow. The TCR originated in a donor at least 40 years old with multiple myeloma. V is TRBV13 and J is TRBJ1-1; D remains ambiguous. CDR3 nucleotide sequence: TGTGCCAGCAGCTGGGTAAACAGGAACACTGAAGCTTTCTTT. Translation: CASSWVNRNTEAFF.